This TCR beta chain was identified during a study of blood T cell repertoires in COVID-19. The overall study: Donors in the United States, Italy and Spain gave samples during acute or convalescent COVID-19.

Categorization into cohorts depended on clinical history that participants reported. The authors' processing: Estimation of nucleated cell counts was performed using reference gene primer amplification. Generated by immunoSEQ multiplex PCR, the TCRdb table keeps only in-frame clones and is missing some. D and trimming were read from the DNA, whereas the V and J calls and clone size are those reported in that table. The sample includes over 200,000 clones, 75% to 90% of them seen just once. CDR1 SNHLY and CDR2 FYNNEI come from the germline V gene. The CDR3 extends over 16 amino acids. V was cut by 3 bases and J by 0 bases, with 12 bases left in between.

Sequencing used PBMCs or T cells enriched from blood (not recorded which). This sequence originates from a middle-aged man who had recovered from COVID-19. This rearrangement joins TRBV2 to TRBJ2-1; a possible D gene is TRBD1 (5 bases). The CDR3 loop is CASSDVGQVSYNEQFF. CDR3 bases: TGTGCCAGCAGTGATGTGGGGCAGGTCTCCTACAATGAGCAGTTCTTC.